The 9 T cell receptor beta chains in this list originate from one sample, sequenced in a study of shared T cell receptors in the human thymus. Clones were read by immunoSEQ multiplex PCR, and TCRdb kept only the in-frame ones, dropping some. Altogether about 660,000 clones are present, 70% to 90% being singletons, with the ten largest covering 0.008% to 0.011%. The data were also submitted as part of a second study, on human thymus T cells.

The source material was thymocytes. The receptors were sampled from a boy under three years old with a congenital heart defect.

The J gene is TRBJ1-5, the V gene TRBV28, with 9 bases that match TRBD1. The CDR3 sequence is 18 residues long. CDR1 is MDHEN and CDR2 is SYDVKM in the germline V gene. V was pared by 1 base and J by 5 bases, with 12 bases of the junction left unmatched. The CDR3 here is CASSLFGTGSQDDQPQHF. The CDR3 bases are TGTGCCAGCAGTTTATTTGGGACAGGGTCTCAAGATGATCAGCCCCAGCATTTT.

This clone was picked up one time. The V and J genes are TRBV7-9 and TRBJ2-1; possibly TRBD2 for D (5 bases). The V and J ends lost 1 base and 6 bases respectively, with 13 bases between them. From germline, CDR1 is SEHNR and CDR2 FQNEAQ (reference sequence). This CDR3 is 15 amino acids long. This CDR3 is CASSLDSVWVNEQFF. The CDR3 nucleotides are TGTGCCAGCAGCTTAGATAGCGTCTGGGTCAATGAGCAGTTCTTC. The full variable domain, in which reference TRBV7-9 and TRBJ2-1 provide the parts outside the CDR3, is DTGVSQNPRHKITKRGQNVTFRCDPISEHNRLYWYRQTLGQGPEFLTYFQNEAQLEKSRLLSDRFSAERPKGSFSTLEIQRTEQGDSAMYLCASSLDSVWVNEQFFGPGTRLTVL.

The V and J genes are TRBV28 and TRBJ1-5; D possibly corresponds to TRBD1 (6 bases). CDR3 length: 14 residues. Germline CDR1 and CDR2: MDHEN and SYDVKM. V was clipped by 5 bases and J by 2 bases, with 10 bases between them. The CDR3 coding sequence is TGTGCCAGCAGTCAGACAGGCGGCAATCAGCCCCAGCATTTT. Translated, it gives CASSQTGGNQPQHF.

In DNA, the CDR3 is TGCAGCGTTGAGCCGACGCGGGACGAGCAGTACTTC. Translating it yields CSVEPTRDEQYF. The J gene is TRBJ2-7, the V gene TRBV29-1, with TRBD2 as a possible D gene (5 bases). Germline values: CDR1 SQVTM, CDR2 ANQGSEA. Trimming shortened V by 3 bases and J by 5 bases, and 11 bases separated the two germline ends. This CDR3 is 12 amino acids long.

This chain connects TRBV27 to TRBJ2-7; TRBD2 is a possible D gene (5 bases). CDR1 is MNHEY and CDR2 is SMNVEV in the germline V gene (reference sequence). The CDR3 extends over 18 amino acids. Deletions cut 6 bases from V and 1 base from J, with 25 bases between. The CDR3 coding sequence is TGTGCCAGCAGCCTCTCACCCCACGCGGGCAGCGCGTCCTACGAGCAGTACTTC. It is translated as CASSLSPHAGSASYEQYF.

This chain uses TRBV28 with TRBJ2-4; D ambiguous. CDR3 length: 19 residues. Trimming left V 5 bases short and J 0 bases short, with 23 bases between. Germline-derived CDR1 and CDR2 are MDHEN and SYDVKM. The CDR3 region is CASSPHLLTPKLAKNIQYF. The CDR3 region has the DNA TGTGCCAGCAGTCCCCACCTTCTGACTCCCAAATTAGCCAAAAACATTCAGTACTTC.

CDR3 sequence reads: CASSPQGLAGEKSSYEQYF. CDR3 bases: TGCGCCAGCAGCCCCCAGGGACTAGCGGGGGAAAAGAGCTCCTACGAGCAGTACTTC. V is TRBV4-1 and J is TRBJ2-7; 14 nucleotides line up with TRBD2. V was pared by 4 bases and J by 0 bases, with 11 bases of the junction left unmatched. The CDR3 runs to 19 residues. Germline values: CDR1 MGHRA, CDR2 YSYEKL.

The chain has TRBV5-4 and TRBJ2-1, with TRBD2 matching 9 bases. The germline gives CDR1 SGHNT, CDR2 YYREEE (reference sequence). There are 16 residues in the CDR3. Trimming took 0 bases from V and 2 from J; bases not matched to a gene: 3. As DNA, the CDR3 is TGTGCCAGCAGCTTGGAGCGGGAGGCCACCTACAATGAGCAGTTCTTC. Amino acids: CASSLEREATYNEQFF.

The rearrangement uses TRBV4-3 and TRBJ2-2; 7 bases map to TRBD2. This CDR3 has 20 residues. V was pared by 0 bases and J by 1 base, with 14 bases of the junction left unmatched. From germline, CDR1 is LGHNA and CDR2 YSLEER. CDR3 DNA: TGCGCCAGCAGCCAAGATTGCCTGCGGGAGAACCACGGGAACACCGGGGAGCTGTTTTTT. The encoded protein is CASSQDCLRENHGNTGELFF.